This entry lists 27 T cell receptor beta chains sequenced from one sample in a study of shared clonotypes between healthy human individuals (dated by TCRdb to 2018 to 2020). The library was produced with the immunoSEQ multiplex PCR assay. This immuneACCESS table, as held by TCRdb, lists in-frame sequences with V and J called but not all clones. Of the missing ones, under half trace to an unresolved V gene in checked studies; the others have no known cause. This sample is represented by 2 million to 2.5 million clones; just over 90% of them were singletons. The ten most abundant clones make up 1.5% to 2% of the sample. For the CD8 naive samples, CD45RO-negative cells were positively selected for CCR7, yielding a CD45RA+CCR7+ population from which TemRA cells were excluded. Sequenced input: naive CD8+ T cells from PBMCs. The sample's cell subset or site label, in plain terms: CD45RA+CCR7+. These receptors originate from a man younger than 35 in good health. Some clones in this sample may be carry-over from other donors' samples.

The chain carries TRBV4-1 and TRBJ2-7, with D perhaps matching TRBD1 (5 bases). Trimming took 0 bases from V and 4 from J, leaving 16 bases between them. CDR1 is MGHRA, CDR2 YSYEKL, per germline. The CDR3 extends over 16 amino acids. CDR3 sequence: CASSQDESVGAYEQYF. In DNA form, the CDR3 reads TGCGCCAGCAGCCAAGATGAGAGCGTTGGGGCTTACGAGCAGTACTTC.

The CDR3 is CASSLFSGKLAFF. The CDR3 bases are TGTGCCAGCAGTTTATTTTCCGGCAAATTGGCTTTCTTT. The chain is built from TRBV28 and TRBJ1-1; D ambiguous. The CDR3 extends over 13 amino acids. The germline V and J ends were trimmed by 1 base and 11 bases, with 14 bases remaining between them. Germline V gene data show CDR1 as MDHEN and CDR2 as SYDVKM. Full variable domain (missing parts from reference TRBV28 and TRBJ1-1): DVKVTQSSRYLVKRTGEKVFLECVQDMDHENMFWYRQDPGLGLRLIYFSYDVKMKEKGDIPEGYSVSREKKERFSLILESASTNQTSMYLCASSLFSGKLAFFGQGTRLTVV.

The V and J genes are TRBV18 and TRBJ2-6; D is ambiguous. The CDR3 is 16 residues long. Germline V lookup: CDR1 KGHSH, CDR2 LQKENI. The ends were cut back, 3 bases at V and 2 bases at J, with 11 bases in the middle. This CDR3 is CASSPIFRTGANVLTF. The CDR3 nucleotides are TGTGCCAGCTCACCCATATTCCGGACTGGGGCCAACGTCCTGACTTTC.

The chain employs TRBV6-5 and TRBJ1-3; D is possibly TRBD1 (5 bases). Trimming cost V 8 bases and J 0 bases, with 8 bases left between them. The germline V gene encodes CDR1 MNHEY and CDR2 SVGAGI. The CDR3 is made up of 13 amino acids. CDR3 loop: CASAGGSGNTIYF. The DNA for the CDR3 is TGTGCCAGCGCCGGGGGCTCTGGAAACACCATATATTTT.

The V gene is TRBV27, the J gene TRBJ1-1; 8 nucleotides line up with TRBD1. Germline V gene data show CDR1 as MNHEY and CDR2 as SMNVEV (reference sequence). Trimming at V came to 7 bases and at J to 6 bases, leaving 10 bases not matched to a gene. The CDR3 covers 14 residues. CDR3 loop: CASKPDRADPEAFF. In DNA, the CDR3 is TGTGCCAGCAAACCGGACAGGGCCGACCCTGAAGCTTTCTTT.

The chain is built from TRBV9 and TRBJ2-1, with TRBD2 matching 7 bases. With V trimmed by 0 bases and J by 6 bases, 3 bases remained unmatched. Germline CDR1 reads SGDLS; CDR2 reads YYNGEE. The CDR3 is made up of 14 amino acids. The CDR3 protein is CASSVAAGANEQFF. The CDR3 nucleotides are TGTGCCAGCAGCGTAGCGGCGGGAGCCAATGAGCAGTTCTTC.

CDR3 region: CASSYSPNYEQYF. The DNA for the CDR3 is TGTGCCAGCAGTTACTCTCCCAACTACGAGCAGTACTTC. The chain employs TRBV6-6 and TRBJ2-7; D unclear. The germline CDR1 and CDR2 sequences are MNHNY and SVGAGI (reference sequence). The CDR3 spans 13 residues. V was clipped by 0 bases and J by 3 bases, with 6 bases between them.

The chain uses TRBV4-3 and TRBJ1-1, with D possibly TRBD1 on 6 matching bases. CDR1 and CDR2 from the germline V gene are LGHNA and YSLEER. V gave up 4 bases and J gave up 6 bases, with 15 bases separating them. The CDR3 is 14 amino acids. The CDR3 region is CASSPRGFGAEAFF. Here the CDR3 DNA reads TGCGCCAGCAGCCCCAGGGGTTTCGGTGCTGAAGCTTTCTTT.

This clone was seen only once. This chain joins TRBV29-1 and TRBJ2-1; TRBD2 is a possible D gene (7 bases). The germline V gene encodes CDR1 SQVTM and CDR2 ANQGSEA. The CDR3 loop spans 15 amino acids. V lost 4 bases and J 6 bases, leaving 19 bases between the germline ends. CDR3 in DNA: TGCAGCGTTGGGGGGGGGCTAGCAGCCTTCAATGAGCAGTTCTTC. It translates to CSVGGGLAAFNEQFF.

The CDR3: CASTPDRGRLYTQYF. The CDR3, as DNA: TGTGCCAGCACCCCAGACCGAGGTCGGCTTTATACGCAGTATTTT. V usage is TRBV5-8 and J usage is TRBJ2-3, with no clear D. This CDR3 contains 15 residues. V lost 6 bases and J lost 7, with 21 bases in between. Germline-derived CDR1 and CDR2 are SGHTS and YDEGEE.

This chain uses TRBV15 with TRBJ2-6; D remains ambiguous. Trimming stripped 4 bases from V and 2 bases from J, with 9 bases between. Germline V gene data show CDR1 as LNHNV and CDR2 as YYDKDF (reference sequence). The CDR3 has 15 residues. DNA of the CDR3: TGTGCCACCAGCACCTCACCTACTGGGGCCAACGTCCTGACTTTC. Residues: CATSTSPTGANVLTF.

Remarks on this clone: Germline is not matched at one junction end, which may reflect a read error. The rearrangement uses TRBV7-9 and TRBJ2-7; D call uncertain. Germline V lookup: CDR1 SEHNR, CDR2 FQNEAQ (reference sequence). The CDR3 is 11 amino acids. CDR3 nucleotide sequence: TGTGCCAGCAGCTTAGAACTGCAACAGCACTTC. Its translation is CASSLELQQHF.

The CDR3 sequence: CASSLILAGGGWKTRQFF. CDR3 bases: TGCGCCAGCAGCTTGATCCTAGCGGGAGGGGGATGGAAGACGAGGCAGTTCTTC. This rearrangement joins TRBV5-1 to TRBJ2-1; TRBD2 aligns across 12 bases. Trimming cost V 1 base and J 12 bases; bases outside gene matches: 17. CDR1 is SGHRS and CDR2 is YFSETQ in the germline V gene. This CDR3 spans 18 amino acids.

This clone was counted once. The chain links TRBV5-1 to TRBJ2-2; 14 nucleotides agree with TRBD2. The germline CDR1 and CDR2 sequences are SGHRS and YFSETQ. This CDR3 region has 18 residues. V was pared by 4 bases and J by 6 bases, with 11 bases of the junction left unmatched. The CDR3 loop is CASSPGTSGRGGPGELFF. CDR3 bases: TGCGCCAGCAGCCCCGGGACTAGCGGGAGAGGGGGCCCCGGGGAGCTGTTTTTT.

The CDR3 loop reads CASSSGGNEQYF. The CDR3 bases are TGTGCCAGCAGTTCGGGAGGAAACGAGCAGTACTTC. The genes are TRBV6-5 and TRBJ2-5; 7 bases line up with TRBD2. The assigned J gene may be wrong: the sequence end matches TRBJ2-7 better. This CDR3 comprises 12 residues. Germline values: CDR1 MNHEY, CDR2 SVGAGI.

A remark on this clone: This sample includes further DNA sequences coding for the same CDR3. The genes are TRBV27 and TRBJ1-1, with a possible D match to TRBD1 (5 bases). V gave up 2 bases and J gave up 2 bases, with 6 bases separating them. The CDR3 is made up of 13 amino acids. CDR1 is MNHEY and CDR2 is SMNVEV in the germline V gene (reference sequence). Here the CDR3 reads CASSLQGNTEAFF. The CDR3 nucleotides are TGTGCCAGCAGTTTACAGGGAAACACTGAAGCTTTCTTT.

V gene TRBV6-5 combines with J gene TRBJ2-7; TRBD1 agrees at 7 bases. After removal of 6 bases from V and 7 bases from J, the junction contained 9 bases not matched to a gene. There are 13 residues in the CDR3. Germline V gene sequence: CDR1 MNHEY, CDR2 SVGAGI. The CDR3 region has the DNA TGTGCCAGCAGCCGCGCTACAGGGGTTGAGCAGTACTTC. The encoded protein is CASSRATGVEQYF.

The V call is TRBV28, the J call TRBJ1-1; a possible D gene is TRBD1 (5 bases). V was cut by 6 bases and J by 4 bases, with 15 bases left in between. Germline V gives CDR1 MDHEN, CDR2 SYDVKM. This CDR3 has 14 residues. The DNA for the CDR3 is TGTGCCAGCAGAGGGGAGGGGCCCACCACTGAAGCTTTCTTT. This encodes CASRGEGPTTEAFF.

The chain recombines TRBV5-1 with TRBJ2-1; D may be TRBD2 (5 bases). Germline CDR1 SGHRS, CDR2 YFSETQ. This CDR3 spans 17 amino acids. V lost 0 bases to trimming and J lost 2 bases, with 15 bases between them. The CDR3 spells CASSLVASLHTYNEQFF. The CDR3 DNA reads as TGCGCCAGCAGCTTGGTGGCTAGCCTACACACCTACAATGAGCAGTTCTTC.

CDR3 bases: TGTGCCAGCAGTTGGGCCAGGGGTGGCGAAAAACTGTTTTTT. The encoded protein is CASSWARGGEKLFF. The chain combines TRBV27 with TRBJ1-4; the D gene is possibly TRBD1 (6 bases). Between the trimmed V and J ends, which lost 4 bases and 8 bases, there was a span of 14 bases. The CDR3 has 14 residues. CDR1 and CDR2 from the germline V gene are MNHEY and SMNVEV (reference sequence).

The V and J genes are TRBV25-1 and TRBJ2-3; TRBD1 is a possible D gene (6 bases). The CDR3 has 13 amino acids. The V end was cut by 7 bases, the J end by 0 bases, with 8 bases between. Germline V gives CDR1 MGHDK, CDR2 SYGVNS. CDR3: CASTTGSTDTQYF. The CDR3 DNA is TGTGCCAGCACCACAGGGAGCACAGATACGCAGTATTTT.

The chain uses TRBV5-1 and TRBJ2-1; D is uncertain. V was shortened by 4 bases and J by 6 bases, with 17 bases between the two germline ends. The CDR3 has 15 amino acids. CDR1 is SGHRS and CDR2 is YFSETQ in the germline V gene. CDR3 sequence: CASSPDATLGNEQFF. The DNA of the CDR3 is TGCGCCAGCAGCCCGGACGCGACCCTGGGCAATGAGCAGTTCTTC.

A remark on this clone: Within the sample, other DNA sequences also encode this same CDR3. The chain links TRBV5-1 to TRBJ2-7; D is perhaps TRBD1 (5 bases). CDR3 length: 13 amino acids. The V end was cut by 2 bases, the J end by 0 bases, with 6 bases between. The V gene's germline CDR1 is SGHRS and CDR2 YFSETQ. CDR3 bases: TGCGCCAGCAGCTTAACAGGCTCCTACGAGCAGTACTTC. It encodes CASSLTGSYEQYF.

The gene calls are TRBV6-5 and TRBJ1-2; D is possibly TRBD1 (5 bases). The germline V gene encodes CDR1 MNHEY and CDR2 SVGAGI. The V gene lost 8 bases and the J gene lost 8 bases, with 18 bases spanning the gap. This CDR3 contains 13 residues. CDR3 sequence reads: CASLGASSFGYTF. As DNA, the CDR3 is TGTGCCAGCCTCGGGGCATCCTCGTTCGGCTACACCTTC.

The rearrangement joins TRBV13 to TRBJ1-2; D not resolved. Germline loops: CDR1 PRHDT, CDR2 FYEKMQ (reference sequence). V lost 1 base and J 13 bases, leaving 10 bases between the germline ends. The CDR3 length is 11 residues. The CDR3 loop reads CASSLAAEATF. The CDR3 DNA follows: TGTGCCAGCAGCTTAGCGGCCGAAGCCACCTTC. Full variable domain (rest looked up from reference TRBV13 and TRBJ1-2): AAGVIQSPRHLIKEKRETATLKCYPIPRHDTVYWYQQGPGQDPQFLISFYEKMQSDKGSIPDRFSAQQFSDYHSELNMSSLELGDSALYFCASSLAAEATFGSGTRLTVV.

The rearrangement uses TRBV27 and TRBJ2-5; D tentatively fits TRBD1 or TRBD2 (7 bases each). Germline CDR1 and CDR2: MNHEY and SMNVEV (reference sequence). V lost 5 bases to trimming and J lost 2 bases, with 18 bases between them. The CDR3 sequence is 16 residues long. For the CDR3, the DNA is TGTGCCAGCAGTCCAGGGGGGGAAGGGTTACAAGAGACCCAGTACTTC. Amino acid sequence: CASSPGGEGLQETQYF.

The chain is built from TRBV11-2 and TRBJ2-2; 10 nucleotides agree with TRBD2. The germline V gene encodes CDR1 SGHAT and CDR2 FQNNGV. Trimming took 5 bases from V and 5 from J; bases not matched to a gene: 14. CDR3 length: 18 amino acids. CDR3 region: CASSARWEGLARTGELFF. Here the CDR3 DNA reads TGTGCCAGCAGCGCGAGATGGGAGGGACTAGCGCGGACCGGGGAGCTGTTTTTT.